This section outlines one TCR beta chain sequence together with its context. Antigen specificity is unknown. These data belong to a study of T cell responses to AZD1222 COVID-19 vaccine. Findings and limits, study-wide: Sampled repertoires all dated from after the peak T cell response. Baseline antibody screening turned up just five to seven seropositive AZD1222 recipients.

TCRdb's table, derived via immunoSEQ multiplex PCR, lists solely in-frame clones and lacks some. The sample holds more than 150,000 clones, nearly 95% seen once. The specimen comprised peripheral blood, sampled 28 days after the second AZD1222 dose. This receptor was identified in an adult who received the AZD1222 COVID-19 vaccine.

CDR3 bases: TGTGCCAGCAGCCAAGGACCAGGGAGGGAGGAAAAACTGTTTTTT. It translates to CASSQGPGREEKLFF. The rearrangement links TRBV3-1 (or the pseudogene TRBV3-2) to TRBJ1-4; maybe TRBD1 (5 bases). The CDR3 loop spans 15 amino acids. Germline V lookup: CDR1 LGHDT, CDR2 YNNKEL (reference sequence). The V end lost 1 base, the J end lost 8 bases, and 14 bases lay between the germline ends.